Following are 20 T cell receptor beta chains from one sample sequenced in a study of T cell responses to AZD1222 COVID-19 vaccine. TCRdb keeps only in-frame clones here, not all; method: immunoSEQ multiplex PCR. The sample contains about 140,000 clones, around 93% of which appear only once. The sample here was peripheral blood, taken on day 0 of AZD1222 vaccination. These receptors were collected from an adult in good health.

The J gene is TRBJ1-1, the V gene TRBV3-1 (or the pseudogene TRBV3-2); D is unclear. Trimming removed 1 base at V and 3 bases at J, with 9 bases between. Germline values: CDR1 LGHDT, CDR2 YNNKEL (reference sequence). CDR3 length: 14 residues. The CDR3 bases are TGTGCCAGCAGCCAAGCCTTAGGTTACACTGAAGCTTTCTTT. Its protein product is CASSQALGYTEAFF.

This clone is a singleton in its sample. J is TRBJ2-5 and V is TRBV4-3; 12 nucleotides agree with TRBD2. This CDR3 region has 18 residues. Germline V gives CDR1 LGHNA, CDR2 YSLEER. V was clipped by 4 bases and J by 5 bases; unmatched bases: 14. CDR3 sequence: CASSPRRLAGGFIETQYF. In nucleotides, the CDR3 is TGCGCCAGCAGCCCCCGGCGGCTAGCGGGGGGGTTTATTGAGACCCAGTACTTC.

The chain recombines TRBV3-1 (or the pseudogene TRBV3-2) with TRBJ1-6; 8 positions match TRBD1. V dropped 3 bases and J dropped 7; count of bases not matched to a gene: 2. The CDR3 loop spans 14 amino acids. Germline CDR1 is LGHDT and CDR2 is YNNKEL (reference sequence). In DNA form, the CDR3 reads TGTGCCAGCAGCCAGCAGGGGGCGAATTCACCCCTCCACTTT. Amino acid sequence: CASSQQGANSPLHF.

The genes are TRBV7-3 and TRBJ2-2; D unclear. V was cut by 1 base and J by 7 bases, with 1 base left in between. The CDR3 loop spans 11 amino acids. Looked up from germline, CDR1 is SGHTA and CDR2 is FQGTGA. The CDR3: CASSLSGELFF. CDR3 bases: TGTGCCAGCAGCTTAAGCGGGGAGCTGTTTTTT.

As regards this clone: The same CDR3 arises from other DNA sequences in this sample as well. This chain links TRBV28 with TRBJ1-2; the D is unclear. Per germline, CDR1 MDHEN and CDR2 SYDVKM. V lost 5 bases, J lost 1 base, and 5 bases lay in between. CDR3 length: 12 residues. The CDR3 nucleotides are TGTGCCAGCAGTCCTCTTAACTATGGCTACACCTTC. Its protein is CASSPLNYGYTF.

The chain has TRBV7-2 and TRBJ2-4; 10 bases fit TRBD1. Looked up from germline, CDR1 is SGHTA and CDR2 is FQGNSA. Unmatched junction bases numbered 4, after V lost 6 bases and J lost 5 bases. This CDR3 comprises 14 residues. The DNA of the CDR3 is TGTGCCAGCAGTCGGGACAGGGGCCAAAACATTCAGTACTTC. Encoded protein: CASSRDRGQNIQYF. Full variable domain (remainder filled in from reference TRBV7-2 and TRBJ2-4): GAGVSQSPSNKVTEKGKDVELRCDPISGHTALYWYRQSLGQGLEFLIYFQGNSAPDKSGLPSDRFSAERTGGSVSTLTIQRTQQEDSAVYLCASSRDRGQNIQYFGAGTRLSVL.

CDR3 sequence (DNA): TGTGCCACCAGCAGAGATCTTTGGGCAACTAATGAAAAACTGTTTTTT. Protein: CATSRDLWATNEKLFF. The rearrangement links TRBV15 to TRBJ1-4; D is unresolved. The CDR3 is made up of 16 amino acids. The V end was cut by 0 bases, the J end by 0 bases, with 8 bases between. CDR1 and CDR2 from the germline V gene are LNHNV and YYDKDF (reference sequence).

The CDR3 protein is CASSQVEPNPYGYTF. In DNA, the CDR3 is TGTGCCAGCAGCCAAGTTGAACCGAACCCTTATGGCTACACCTTC. This chain joins TRBV14 and TRBJ1-2, with unresolved D. Germline-derived CDR1 and CDR2 are SGHDN and FVKESK. This CDR3 is built from 15 residues. V gave up 1 base and J gave up 5 bases, with 14 bases separating them.

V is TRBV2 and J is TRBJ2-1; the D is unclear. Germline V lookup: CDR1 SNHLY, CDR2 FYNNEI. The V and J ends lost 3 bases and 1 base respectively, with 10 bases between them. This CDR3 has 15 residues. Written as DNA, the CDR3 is TGTGCCAGCAGTGAGTCTAGACCGTCCTACAATGAGCAGTTCTTC. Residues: CASSESRPSYNEQFF.

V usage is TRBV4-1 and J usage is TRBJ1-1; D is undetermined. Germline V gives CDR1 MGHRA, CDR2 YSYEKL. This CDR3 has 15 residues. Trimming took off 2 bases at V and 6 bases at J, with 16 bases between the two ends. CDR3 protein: CASSQPILPGAEAFF. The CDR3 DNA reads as TGCGCCAGCAGCCAACCCATTCTTCCGGGTGCTGAAGCTTTCTTT.

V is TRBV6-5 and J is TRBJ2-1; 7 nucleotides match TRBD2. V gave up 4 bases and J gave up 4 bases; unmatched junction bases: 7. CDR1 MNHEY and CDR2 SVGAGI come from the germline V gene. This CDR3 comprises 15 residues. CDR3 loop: CASSSPQRGYNEQFF. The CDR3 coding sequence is TGTGCCAGCAGTTCCCCTCAGCGGGGTTACAATGAGCAGTTCTTC.

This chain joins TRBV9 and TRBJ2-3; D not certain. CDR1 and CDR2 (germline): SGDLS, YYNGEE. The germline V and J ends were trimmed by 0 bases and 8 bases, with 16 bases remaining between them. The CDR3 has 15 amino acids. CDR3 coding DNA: TGTGCCAGCAGCGTAGCCCCCCTTGGAGCACCTACGCAGTATTTT. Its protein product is CASSVAPLGAPTQYF.

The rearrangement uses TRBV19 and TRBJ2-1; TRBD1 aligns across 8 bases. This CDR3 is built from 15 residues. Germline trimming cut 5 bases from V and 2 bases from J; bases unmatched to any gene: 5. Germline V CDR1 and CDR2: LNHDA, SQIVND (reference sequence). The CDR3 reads CASSVQGDTYNEQFF. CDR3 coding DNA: TGTGCCAGTAGTGTACAGGGGGATACCTACAATGAGCAGTTCTTC.

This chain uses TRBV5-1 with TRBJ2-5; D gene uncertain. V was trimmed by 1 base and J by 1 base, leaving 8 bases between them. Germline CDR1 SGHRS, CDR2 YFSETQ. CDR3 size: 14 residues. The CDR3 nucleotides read TGCGCCAGCAGCTTGATGGAGCTCCAAGAGACCCAGTACTTC. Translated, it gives CASSLMELQETQYF.

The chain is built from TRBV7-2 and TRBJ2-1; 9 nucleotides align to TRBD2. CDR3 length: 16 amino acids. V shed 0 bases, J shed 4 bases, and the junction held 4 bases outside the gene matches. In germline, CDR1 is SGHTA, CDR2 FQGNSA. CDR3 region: CASSLAVLAGYNEQFF. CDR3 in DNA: TGTGCCAGCAGCTTAGCGGTGCTAGCGGGATACAATGAGCAGTTCTTC.

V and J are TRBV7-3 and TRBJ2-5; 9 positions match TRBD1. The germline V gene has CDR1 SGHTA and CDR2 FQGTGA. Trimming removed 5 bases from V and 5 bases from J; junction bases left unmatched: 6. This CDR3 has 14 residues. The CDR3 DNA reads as TGTGCCAGCAGCCCACAGGGGGCCGGGGAGACCCAGTACTTC. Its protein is CASSPQGAGETQYF.

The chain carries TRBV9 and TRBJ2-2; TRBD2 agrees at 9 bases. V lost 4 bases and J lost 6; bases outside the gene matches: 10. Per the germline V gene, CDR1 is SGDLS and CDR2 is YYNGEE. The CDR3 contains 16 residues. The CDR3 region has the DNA TGTGCCAGCAGCCCATATAGCGGGAGTAACGCCGGGGAGCTGTTTTTT. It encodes CASSPYSGSNAGELFF. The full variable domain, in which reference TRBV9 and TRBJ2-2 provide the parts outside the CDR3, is DSGVTQTPKHLITATGQRVTLRCSPRSGDLSVYWYQQSLDQGLQFLIQYYNGEERAKGNILERFSAQQFPDLHSELNLSSLELGDSALYFCASSPYSGSNAGELFFGEGSRLTVL.

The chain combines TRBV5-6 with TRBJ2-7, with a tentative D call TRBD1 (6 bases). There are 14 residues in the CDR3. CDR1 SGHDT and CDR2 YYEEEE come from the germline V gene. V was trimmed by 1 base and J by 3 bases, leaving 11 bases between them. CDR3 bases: TGTGCCAGCAGCTTGCTGGGGGCTATCTACGAGCAGTACTTC. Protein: CASSLLGAIYEQYF.

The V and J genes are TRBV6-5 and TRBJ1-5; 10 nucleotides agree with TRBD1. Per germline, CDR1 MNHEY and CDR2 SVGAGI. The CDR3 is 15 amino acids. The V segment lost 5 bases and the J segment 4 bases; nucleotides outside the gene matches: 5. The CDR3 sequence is CASSPGQGWNQPQHF. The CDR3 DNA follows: TGTGCCAGCAGTCCGGGACAGGGGTGGAATCAGCCCCAGCATTTT.

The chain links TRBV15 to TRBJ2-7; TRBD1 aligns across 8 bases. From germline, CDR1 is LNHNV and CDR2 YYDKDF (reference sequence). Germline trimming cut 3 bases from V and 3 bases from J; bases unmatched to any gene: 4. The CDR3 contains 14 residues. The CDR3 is CATSRKTGDYEQYF. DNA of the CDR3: TGTGCCACCAGCAGGAAGACAGGGGACTACGAGCAGTACTTC.